The rows below give T cell receptor beta chains drawn from one sample of a study of cytomegalovirus exposure and HLA in healthy donors. Generated by immunoSEQ multiplex PCR, the TCRdb table keeps only in-frame clones and is missing some. Counted here are around 130,000 clones, over 60% occurring once; the ten biggest clones make up under 7%. Sequencing was done on a sample of PBMCs. All receptors come from a man between 18 and 29 years old in good health and CMV-seropositive. CDR3s include the opening cysteine and the closing phenylalanine or tryptophan. A D gene is named only where the DNA matches it firmly. Rows give clone size only sometimes, using once, few, many, or a class for an expanded clone.

j_call v_call d_call clone_size cdr3_aa cdr3_nt
TRBJ1-4 TRBV4-1 . . CASSPPFATNEKLFF TGCGCCAGCAGCCCCCCCTTTGCAACTAATGAAAAACTGTTTTTT
TRBJ2-5 TRBV2 TRBD1 . CASSLDRGRQETQYF TGTGCCAGCAGCCTTGACAGGGGGCGGCAAGAGACCCAGTACTTC
TRBJ1-1 TRBV7-8 . . CASSLVDGQGNTEAFF TGTGCCAGCAGCTTAGTGGATGGTCAGGGGAACACTGAAGCTTTCTTT
TRBJ1-2 TRBV5-1 TRBD1 . CASSLTTGANYGYTF TGCGCCAGCAGCTTGACCACAGGGGCTAACTATGGCTACACCTTC
TRBJ1-1 TRBV13 TRBD1 . CASSPPRQGIGNTEAFF TGTGCCAGCAGCCCCCCCCGACAGGGCATCGGAAACACTGAAGCTTTCTTT
TRBJ1-5 TRBV6-4 TRBD1 . CASSLTGDSNQPQHF TGTGCCAGCAGCTTAACAGGGGACAGCAATCAGCCCCAGCATTTT
TRBJ2-5 TRBV6-1 . . CASRESGETQYF TGTGCCAGCAGAGAGAGTGGAGAGACCCAGTACTTC
TRBJ2-5 TRBV6-1 TRBD1 few CASSVQTGAQETQYF TGTGCCAGCAGTGTGCAAACAGGGGCCCAAGAGACCCAGTACTTC
TRBJ2-5 TRBV4-2 TRBD1 few CASSRNPGQGSETQYF TGTGCCAGCAGCCGTAATCCGGGACAGGGGTCTGAGACCCAGTACTTC
TRBJ1-1 TRBV7-8 . . CASSLGQTAYTEAFF TGTGCCAGCAGCTTAGGTCAGACAGCTTACACTGAAGCTTTCTTT
TRBJ1-4 TRBV19 TRBD1 . CASSLGQGSEKLFF TGTGCCAGTAGCTTGGGACAGGGAAGCGAAAAACTGTTTTTT
TRBJ2-7 TRBV6-1 . few CASSERRSYEQYF TGTGCCAGCAGTGAACGGAGATCCTACGAGCAGTACTTC
TRBJ1-2 TRBV11-2 TRBD1 . CASSLMGQGAGYGYTF TGTGCCAGCAGCCTAATGGGACAGGGGGCTGGGTATGGCTACACCTTC
TRBJ1-1 TRBV10-1 . . CASSESDWTEAFF TGCGCCAGCAGTGAGTCGGACTGGACCGAAGCTTTCTTT
TRBJ2-7 TRBV11-2 . . CASSSVSLAREQYF TGTGCCAGCAGTTCCGTATCCCTAGCGCGCGAGCAGTACTTC